The T cell receptor (beta chain) under discussion was sequenced for a study of T cells in localized non-small cell lung cancer. Findings and limits, study-wide: Sequence data derive from only one tumor region, so heterogeneity remains possible.

The ends lost 0 bases at V and 14 bases at J; junction bases unmatched: 9. This CDR3 is built from 14 residues. Germline CDR1 is SGHRS and CDR2 is YFSETQ. Clones were read by immunoSEQ multiplex PCR, and TCRdb kept only the in-frame ones, dropping some. Here the sample spans around 79,000 clones, about three quarters being singletons. About this clone itself: Its antigen is not known.

The clonotype originates from a man between 40 and 75 years old with stage II squamous cell lung carcinoma. The sample was PBMCs, taken before any cancer treatment. The J gene is TRBJ2-1, the V gene TRBV5-1; the match to TRBD2 covers 9 bases. For the CDR3, the DNA is TGCGCCAGCAGCTTGGTGTGGCGGGAGGGCCGGAAGTTCTTC. Encoded protein: CASSLVWREGRKFF.